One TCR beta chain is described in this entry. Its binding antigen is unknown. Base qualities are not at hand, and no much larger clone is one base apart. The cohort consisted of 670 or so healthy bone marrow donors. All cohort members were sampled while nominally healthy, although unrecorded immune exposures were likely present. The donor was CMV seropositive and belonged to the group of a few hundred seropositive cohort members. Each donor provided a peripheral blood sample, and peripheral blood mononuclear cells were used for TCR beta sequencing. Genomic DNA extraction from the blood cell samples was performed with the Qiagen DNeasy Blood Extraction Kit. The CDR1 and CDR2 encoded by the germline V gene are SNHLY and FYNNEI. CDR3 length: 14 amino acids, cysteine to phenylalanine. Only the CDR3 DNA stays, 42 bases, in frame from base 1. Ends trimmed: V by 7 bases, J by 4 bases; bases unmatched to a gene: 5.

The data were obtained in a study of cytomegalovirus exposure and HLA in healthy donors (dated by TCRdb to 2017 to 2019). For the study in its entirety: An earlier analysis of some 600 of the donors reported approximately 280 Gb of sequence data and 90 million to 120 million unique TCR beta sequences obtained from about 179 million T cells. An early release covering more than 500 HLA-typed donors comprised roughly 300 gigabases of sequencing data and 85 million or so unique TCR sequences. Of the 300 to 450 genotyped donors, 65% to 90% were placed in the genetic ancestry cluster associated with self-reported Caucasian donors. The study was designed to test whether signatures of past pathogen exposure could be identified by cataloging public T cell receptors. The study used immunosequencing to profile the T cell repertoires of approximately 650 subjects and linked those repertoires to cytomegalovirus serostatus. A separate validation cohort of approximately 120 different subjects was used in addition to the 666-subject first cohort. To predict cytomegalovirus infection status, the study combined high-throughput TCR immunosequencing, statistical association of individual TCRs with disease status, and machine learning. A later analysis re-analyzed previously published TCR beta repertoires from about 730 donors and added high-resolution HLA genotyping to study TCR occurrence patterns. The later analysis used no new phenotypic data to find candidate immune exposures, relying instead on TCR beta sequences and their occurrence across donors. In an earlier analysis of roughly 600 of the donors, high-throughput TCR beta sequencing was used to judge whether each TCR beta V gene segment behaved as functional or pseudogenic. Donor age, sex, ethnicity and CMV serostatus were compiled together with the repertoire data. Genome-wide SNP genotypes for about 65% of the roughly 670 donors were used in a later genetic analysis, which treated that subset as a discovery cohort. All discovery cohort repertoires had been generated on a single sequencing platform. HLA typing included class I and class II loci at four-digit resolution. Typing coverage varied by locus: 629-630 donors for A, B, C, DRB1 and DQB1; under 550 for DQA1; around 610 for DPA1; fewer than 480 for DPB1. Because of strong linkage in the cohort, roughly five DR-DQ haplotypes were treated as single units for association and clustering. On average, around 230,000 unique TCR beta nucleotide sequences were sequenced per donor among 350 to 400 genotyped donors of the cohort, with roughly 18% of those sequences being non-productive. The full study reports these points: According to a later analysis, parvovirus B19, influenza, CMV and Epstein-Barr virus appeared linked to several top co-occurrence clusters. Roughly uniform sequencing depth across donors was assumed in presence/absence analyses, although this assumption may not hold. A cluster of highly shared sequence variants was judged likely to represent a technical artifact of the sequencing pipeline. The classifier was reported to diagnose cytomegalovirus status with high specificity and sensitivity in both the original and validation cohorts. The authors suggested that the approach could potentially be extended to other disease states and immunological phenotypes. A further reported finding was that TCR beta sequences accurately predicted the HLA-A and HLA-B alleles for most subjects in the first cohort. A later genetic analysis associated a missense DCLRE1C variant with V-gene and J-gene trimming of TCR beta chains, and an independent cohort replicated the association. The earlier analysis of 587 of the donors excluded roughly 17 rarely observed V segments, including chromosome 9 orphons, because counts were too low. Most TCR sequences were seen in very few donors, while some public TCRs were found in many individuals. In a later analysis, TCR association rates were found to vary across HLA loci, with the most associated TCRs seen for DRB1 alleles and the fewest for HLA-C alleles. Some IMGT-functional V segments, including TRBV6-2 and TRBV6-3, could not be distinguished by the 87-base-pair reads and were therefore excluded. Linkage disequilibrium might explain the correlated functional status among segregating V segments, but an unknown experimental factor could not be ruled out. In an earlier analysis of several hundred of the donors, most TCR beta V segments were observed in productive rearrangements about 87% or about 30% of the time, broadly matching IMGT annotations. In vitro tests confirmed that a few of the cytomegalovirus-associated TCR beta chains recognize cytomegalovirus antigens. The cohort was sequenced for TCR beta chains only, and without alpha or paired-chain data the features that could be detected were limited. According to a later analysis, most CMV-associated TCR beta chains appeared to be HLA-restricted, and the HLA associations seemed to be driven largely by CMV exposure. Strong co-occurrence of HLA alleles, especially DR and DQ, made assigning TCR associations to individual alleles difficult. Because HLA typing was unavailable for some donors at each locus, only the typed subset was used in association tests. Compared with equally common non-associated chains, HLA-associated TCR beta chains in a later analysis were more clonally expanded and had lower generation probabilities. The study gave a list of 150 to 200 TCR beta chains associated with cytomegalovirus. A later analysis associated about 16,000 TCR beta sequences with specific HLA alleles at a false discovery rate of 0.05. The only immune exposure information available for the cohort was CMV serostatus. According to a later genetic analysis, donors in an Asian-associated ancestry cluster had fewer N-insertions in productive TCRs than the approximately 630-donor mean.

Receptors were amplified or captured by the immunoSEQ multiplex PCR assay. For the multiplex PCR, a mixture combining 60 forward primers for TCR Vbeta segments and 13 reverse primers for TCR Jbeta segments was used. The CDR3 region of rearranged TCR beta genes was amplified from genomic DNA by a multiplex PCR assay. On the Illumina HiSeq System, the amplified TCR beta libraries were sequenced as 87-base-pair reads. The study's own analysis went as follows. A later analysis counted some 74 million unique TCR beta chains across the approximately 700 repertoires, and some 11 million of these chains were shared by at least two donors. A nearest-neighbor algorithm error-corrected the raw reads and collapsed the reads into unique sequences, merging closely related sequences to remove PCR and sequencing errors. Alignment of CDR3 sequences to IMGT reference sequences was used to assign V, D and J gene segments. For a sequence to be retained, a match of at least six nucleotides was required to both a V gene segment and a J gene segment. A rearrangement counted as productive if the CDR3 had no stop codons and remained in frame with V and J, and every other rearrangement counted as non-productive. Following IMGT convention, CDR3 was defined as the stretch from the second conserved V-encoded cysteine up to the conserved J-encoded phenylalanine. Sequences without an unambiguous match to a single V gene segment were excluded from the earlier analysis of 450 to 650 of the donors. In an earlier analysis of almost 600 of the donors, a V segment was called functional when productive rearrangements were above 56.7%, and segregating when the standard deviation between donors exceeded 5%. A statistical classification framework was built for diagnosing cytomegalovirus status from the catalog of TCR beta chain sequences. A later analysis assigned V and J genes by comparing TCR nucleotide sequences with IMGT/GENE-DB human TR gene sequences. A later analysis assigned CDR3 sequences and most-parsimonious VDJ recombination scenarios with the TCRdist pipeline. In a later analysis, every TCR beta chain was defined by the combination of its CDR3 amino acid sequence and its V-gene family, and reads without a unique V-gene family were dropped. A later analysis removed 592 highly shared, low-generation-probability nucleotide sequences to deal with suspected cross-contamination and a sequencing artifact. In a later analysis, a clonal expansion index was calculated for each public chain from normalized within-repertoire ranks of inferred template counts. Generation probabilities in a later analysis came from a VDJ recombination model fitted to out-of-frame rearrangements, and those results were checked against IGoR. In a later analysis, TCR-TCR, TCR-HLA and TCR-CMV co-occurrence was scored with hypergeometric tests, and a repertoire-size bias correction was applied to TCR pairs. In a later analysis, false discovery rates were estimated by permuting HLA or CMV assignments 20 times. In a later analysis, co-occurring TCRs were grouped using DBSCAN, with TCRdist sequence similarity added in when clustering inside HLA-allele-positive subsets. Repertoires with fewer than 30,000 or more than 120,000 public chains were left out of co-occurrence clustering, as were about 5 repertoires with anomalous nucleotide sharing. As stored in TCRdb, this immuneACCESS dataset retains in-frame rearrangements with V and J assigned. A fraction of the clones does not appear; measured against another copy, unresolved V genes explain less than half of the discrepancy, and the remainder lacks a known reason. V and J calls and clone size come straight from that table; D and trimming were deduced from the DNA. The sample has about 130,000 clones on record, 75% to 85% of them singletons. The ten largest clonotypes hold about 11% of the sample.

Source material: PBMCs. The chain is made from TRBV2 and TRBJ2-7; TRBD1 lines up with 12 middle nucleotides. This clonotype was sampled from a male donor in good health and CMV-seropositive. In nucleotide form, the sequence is TGTGCCAGCACCCGGGACAGGGGGCATTACGAGCAGTACTTC. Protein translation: CASTRDRGHYEQYF.